This is a list of T cell receptor beta chains from one sample in a study of blood T cells in healthy people across ages. TCRdb passed the 5' RACE reads through MiXCR, listing each CDR3 protein once. The data hold hundreds of thousands of distinct CDR3 sequences, with roughly 50% observed a single time. What was sequenced was blood. The receptors here all came from a man between 40 and 49 years old in good health. Each CDR3 is given with its conserved first and last residue. A D gene is named only where the DNA matches it firmly. Only some rows state a clone size, as once, few, many or a class for expanded clones.

12	TRBV12-3/TRBV12-4	TRBJ1-1	NA	NA	TGTGCCAGCACCGGGCAGAACACTGAAGCTTTCTTT	CASTGQNTEAFF
16	TRBV7-2	TRBJ1-2	NA	NA	TGTGCCAGCAGCCCGCTCCCTCGGGACGTACTTCGAGGCTACACCTTC	CASSPLPRDVLRGYTF
9	TRBV29-1	TRBJ2-1	NA	NA	TGCAGCGCGGGGAGGGGGGGGTTCTTC	CSAGRGGFF
11	TRBV14	TRBJ2-7	NA	NA	TGTGCCAGCAGTCATGGGGACGAGCAGTACTTC	CASSHGDEQYF
11	TRBV20-1	TRBJ2-1	once	NA	TGCAGTGCTAGAGATGGGCATGAGCAGTTCTTC	CSARDGHEQFF
13	TRBV6-2/TRBV6-3	TRBJ1-2	NA	NA	TGTGCCAGCAGAAGGGACGAAAACTATGGCTACACCTTC	CASRRDENYGYTF
14	TRBV7-9	TRBJ2-5	NA	TRBD2	TGTGCCAGTCTGAGGACTAGCGGGTCGGAGACCCAGTACTTC	CASLRTSGSETQYF
13	TRBV4-1	TRBJ1-2	few	NA	TGCGCCAGCAGCCAAGTCACAGGCTATGGCTACACCTTC	CASSQVTGYGYTF
15	TRBV12-3/TRBV12-4	TRBJ1-4	NA	TRBD1	TGTGCCAGCAGTTCCTCCAGGGGGTATGGTGAAAAACTGTTTTTT	CASSSSRGYGEKLFF
16	TRBV28	TRBJ2-1	few	NA	TGTGCCAGCAGTCTGTTGCGGGACGGCTCCTACAATGAGCAGTTCTTC	CASSLLRDGSYNEQFF
15	TRBV15	TRBJ1-5	few	TRBD1	TGTGCCACCACCCCAACAGGGGATAGCAATCAGCCCCAGCATTTT	CATTPTGDSNQPQHF
16	TRBV7-2	TRBJ1-2	few	TRBD1	TGTGCCAGCAGCCGATCTGAGGGAGAGGGGGCGAATGGCTACACCTTC	CASSRSEGEGANGYTF
12	TRBV7-8	TRBJ2-7	NA	NA	TGTGCCAGCAGCTTAACTACTGACGAGCAGTACTTC	CASSLTTDEQYF
16	TRBV28	TRBJ2-7	NA	TRBD1	TGTGCCAGCAGTTTAGGGGGGGACAGGGGATTTTTGGCCCAGTACTTC	CASSLGGDRGFLAQYF
14	TRBV20-1	TRBJ1-1	NA	TRBD1	TGCAGTGCTTGGACAGGGGGAGGGAGGGGTGAAGCTTTCTTT	CSAWTGGGRGEAFF
15	TRBV7-2	TRBJ2-7	few	TRBD1	TGTGCCAGCAGCTCCGTCCTGGGACAGGGGGTGGAGCAGTACTTC	CASSSVLGQGVEQYF
14	TRBV6-5	TRBJ2-3	few	NA	TGTGCCAGCGGGATTGGCTCTATCACAGATACGCAGTATTTT	CASGIGSITDTQYF
13	TRBV12-3/TRBV12-4	TRBJ1-1	NA	NA	TGTGCCAGCAGTTACAGGGTCGGAACTGAAGCTTTCTTT	CASSYRVGTEAFF
16	TRBV13	TRBJ2-5	NA	NA	TGTGCCAGCAGCACCCCTGTTCAGGGTCCGGAGGATGAGCAGTACTTC	CASSTPVQGPEDEQYF
11	TRBV6-2/TRBV6-3	TRBJ2-7	NA	NA	TGTGCCAGCAGTTATTCTGAGAAGCAGTACTTC	CASSYSEKQYF
12	TRBV6-2/TRBV6-3	TRBJ2-7	few	NA	TGTGCCAGCAGTTATGTAGCCTACGAGCAGTACTTC	CASSYVAYEQYF
15	TRBV3-1	TRBJ2-5	NA	TRBD2	TGTGCCAGCAGCCAGCAAGGGACTAAGGGGGAGACCCAGTACTTC	CASSQQGTKGETQYF
14	TRBV9	TRBJ2-7	NA	NA	TGTGCCAGCAGCGTAGGGGGCATAGACTACGAGCAGTACTTC	CASSVGGIDYEQYF
15	TRBV6-1	TRBJ1-2	NA	NA	TGTGCCAGCAGCGAGCAGGGTGTGGGGGGCTATGGCTACACCTTC	CASSEQGVGGYGYTF
16	TRBV24-1	TRBJ2-2	NA	NA	TGTGCCACCAGTGATCGTACTCACGGGAACACCGGGGAGCTGTTTTTT	CATSDRTHGNTGELFF
13	TRBV16	TRBJ2-1	NA	NA	TGTGCCAGCAGCCAATTTAAGACTAATCAGCAGTTCTTC	CASSQFKTNQQFF
15	TRBV27	TRBJ2-3	NA	TRBD1	TGTGCCAGCAGTTTAAACAGGGGGAACACAGATACGCAGTATTTT	CASSLNRGNTDTQYF
15	TRBV20-1	TRBJ2-3	NA	TRBD2	TGCAGTGCTAGATCGAGCGGGAGAGGTACAGATACGCAGTATTTT	CSARSSGRGTDTQYF
15	TRBV20-1	TRBJ1-5	NA	NA	TGCAGTGCAAACGAGGTGTCTCATAGCAATCAGCCCCAGCATTTT	CSANEVSHSNQPQHF
14	TRBV2	TRBJ2-5	NA	NA	TGTGCCAGCAGGCCCGGGACTCAGCAAAAGACCCAGTACTTC	CASRPGTQQKTQYF
13	TRBV29-1	TRBJ1-1	NA	NA	TGCAGCGTTGAATTAGGAGGGAGAACGGAAGCTTTCTTT	CSVELGGRTEAFF
14	TRBV20-1	TRBJ2-3	NA	TRBD2	TGCAGTCGGTGGGCGGGGGGAAGCACAGATACGCAGTATTTT	CSRWAGGSTDTQYF
15	TRBV5-8	TRBJ2-3	NA	NA	TGTGCCAGCAGCTTGGAGTTAACTAGCACAGATACGCAGTATTTT	CASSLELTSTDTQYF
15	TRBV7-2	TRBJ2-5	few	TRBD1	TGTGCCAGCAGCCGTCACGGACAGGGGCAAGAGACCCAGTACTTC	CASSRHGQGQETQYF
17	TRBV6-1	TRBJ2-5	NA	TRBD2	TGTGCCAGCAGCTCCGGGACTAGCGGGGGATGGAGTTTCGACCAGTACTTC	CASSSGTSGGWSFDQYF
12	TRBV27	TRBJ1-5	few	NA	TGTGCCAGCCGGAGCGGGGTCCAGCCCCAGCATTTT	CASRSGVQPQHF
15	TRBV18	TRBJ2-1	once	TRBD1	TGTGCCAGCTCATCCGGGACAGGGTTGTTAAATGAGCAGTTCTTC	CASSSGTGLLNEQFF
14	TRBV20-1	TRBJ2-5	NA	NA	TGCAGTGCTAGAAGGGGTCAGCACCAAGAGACCCAGTACTTC	CSARRGQHQETQYF
13	TRBV4-3	TRBJ2-7	few	NA	TGCGCCAGCAGCCAAGACCGATCCTACGAGCAGTACTTC	CASSQDRSYEQYF
19	TRBV4-3	TRBJ2-3	NA	TRBD2	TGCGCCAGCAGCCGGATTGCTCTAGCGGGAGTGGCGGTGGCAGATACGCAGTATTTT	CASSRIALAGVAVADTQYF
12	TRBV29-1	TRBJ2-4	few	NA	TGCAGCGTTAGGCAGGGCGAAAACATTCAGTACTTC	CSVRQGENIQYF
15	TRBV29-1	TRBJ2-2	NA	NA	TGCAGCGTCGAGGGGACAAGGGAAGGGACCGGGGAGCTGTTTTTT	CSVEGTREGTGELFF
15	TRBV18	TRBJ1-4	NA	TRBD1	TGTGCCAGCTCAAAACAGGGGACCACTAATGAAAAACTGTTTTTT	CASSKQGTTNEKLFF
16	TRBV20-1	TRBJ2-7	few	TRBD1	TGCAGTGCTACAACAACCGGGACAGGATCGATTTACGAGCAGTACTTC	CSATTTGTGSIYEQYF
15	TRBV21-1	TRBJ2-5	few	NA	TGTGCCAGCAGCAAAGGGGGACAGGGGGTACAGACCCAGTACTTC	CASSKGGQGVQTQYF